The rows below give T cell receptor beta chains drawn from one sample of a study of blood T cell repertoires in COVID-19. Generated by immunoSEQ multiplex PCR, the TCRdb table keeps only in-frame clones and is missing some. The profile shows approximately 400,000 clones, more than 65% of them singletons. The sequencing input was peripheral blood. The receptors were sampled from a human donor with acute or convalescent COVID-19. The donor label of this sample is uncertain. Both conserved end residues are part of each CDR3. D genes are given only for firm matches. Expanded clones are given a class, and other clones once, few, many or no size at all.

>TRBV6-6|TRBJ2-1|TRBD1|-
CASRRTGTGGDEQFF
TGTGCCAGCAGACGGACCGGGACAGGGGGTGATGAGCAGTTCTTC
>TRBV19|TRBJ1-5|-|-
CASSIRGAGNQPQHF
TGTGCCAGTAGTATACGGGGGGCTGGCAATCAGCCCCAGCATTTT
>TRBV6-5|TRBJ2-7|TRBD2|-
CASSRRGGTYEQYF
TGTGCCAGCAGCCGGCGCGGGGGTACCTACGAGCAGTACTTC
>TRBV5-1|TRBJ2-2|TRBD2|-
CASSFWTRVTGELFF
TGCGCCAGCAGCTTCTGGACTAGGGTCACCGGGGAGCTGTTTTTT
>TRBV2|TRBJ2-2|-|-
CASSVNGLDTGELFF
TGTGCCAGCAGCGTTAACGGGTTGGACACCGGGGAGCTGTTTTTT
>TRBV4-2|TRBJ2-1|TRBD2|-
CASSLRTSGGSYNEQFF
TGTGCCAGCAGCCTCCGGACTAGCGGGGGCTCCTACAATGAGCAGTTCTTC
>TRBV5-6|TRBJ1-5|-|-
CASSSRFRNQPQHF
TGTGCCAGCAGCTCCCGGTTTCGCAATCAGCCCCAGCATTTT
>TRBV20-1|TRBJ2-7|-|once
CSASRTSQGDEQYF
TGCAGTGCTAGTAGGACTAGCCAGGGGGACGAGCAGTACTTC
>TRBV11-2|TRBJ2-3|TRBD2|-
CASSDFGLAEDTQYF
TGTGCCAGCAGCGACTTTGGGCTAGCGGAGGATACGCAGTATTTT
>TRBV7-9|TRBJ2-5|TRBD1|-
CASSPSDRGGGETQYF
TGTGCCAGCAGCCCCTCGGACAGGGGAGGGGGAGAGACCCAGTACTTC
>TRBV5-4|TRBJ2-3|-|-
CASSFRLGADTQYF
TGTGCCAGCAGCTTTAGACTAGGGGCGGATACGCAGTATTTT
>TRBV28|TRBJ1-2|-|-
CASKEGGDYGYTF
TGTGCCAGCAAAGAAGGAGGAGACTATGGCTACACCTTC
>TRBV6-5|TRBJ2-7|TRBD1|-
CASRKPGQGGIEQYF
TGTGCCAGCCGAAAGCCGGGACAGGGGGGGATCGAGCAGTACTTC
>TRBV19|TRBJ2-3|TRBD2|many
CASRERGPTDTQYF
TGTGCCAGTAGAGAGCGGGGGCCCACAGATACGCAGTATTTT
>TRBV5-4|TRBJ2-5|-|once
CASSLRLEKETQYF
TGTGCCAGCAGCTTGCGACTAGAAAAAGAGACCCAGTACTTC
>TRBV18|TRBJ1-1|-|-
CASSPLIEPEAFF
TGTGCCAGCTCACCGCTTATAGAACCTGAAGCTTTCTTT
>TRBV18|TRBJ1-2|-|-
CASSPVVLHYGYTF
TGTGCCAGCTCACCCGTAGTATTGCACTATGGCTACACCTTC
>TRBV16|TRBJ2-2|TRBD2|-
CASTRGEPEGYTGELFF
TGTGCCAGCACCCGGGGGGAGCCCGAGGGGTACACCGGGGAGCTGTTTTTT
>TRBV4-1|TRBJ1-2|TRBD1|-
CASSQTIPEDRRPINYGYTF
TGCGCCAGCAGCCAAACCATTCCGGAGGACAGGCGCCCCATCAACTATGGCTACACCTTC
>TRBV15|TRBJ2-7|-|-
CATSINRESYEQYF
TGTGCCACCAGCATAAACAGGGAATCCTACGAGCAGTACTTC
>TRBV19|TRBJ1-2|-|once
CASSTHREGGGYTF
TGTGCCAGTAGTACCCATAGGGAAGGAGGCGGCTACACCTTC
>TRBV4-2|TRBJ1-2|-|-
CASSQGPGDSGYTF
TGTGCCAGCAGCCAAGGGCCAGGCGATAGTGGCTACACCTTC
>TRBV5-6|TRBJ1-2|-|once
CASSSNYGYTF
TGTGCCAGCAGCTCAAACTATGGCTACACCTTC
>TRBV3-1/TRBV3-2|TRBJ1-6|-|-
CASSHSSYNSPLHF
TGTGCCAGCAGCCACAGCTCCTATAATTCACCCCTCCACTTT
>TRBV7-6|TRBJ1-1|-|few
CASSLETGWHAEAFF
TGTGCCAGCAGCTTAGAAACAGGGTGGCACGCTGAAGCTTTCTTT
>TRBV19|TRBJ1-1|-|-
CASNQLGQGTNTEAFF
TGTGCCAGTAACCAACTCGGGCAGGGAACGAACACTGAAGCTTTCTTT
>TRBV5-6|TRBJ2-7|TRBD1|once
CASSAGDRVPYEQYF
TGTGCCAGCAGCGCCGGGGACAGGGTTCCCTACGAGCAGTACTTC
>TRBV28|TRBJ1-5|TRBD1|-
CASSPGQGRTEPQHF
TGTGCCAGCAGTCCGGGACAGGGGAGGACGGAGCCCCAGCATTTT
>TRBV4-1|TRBJ1-4|-|few
CASSQVTGEKLFF
TGCGCCAGCAGCCAAGTCACAGGCGAAAAACTGTTTTTT
>TRBV21-1|TRBJ2-3|-|-
CASSKGQETSTDTQYF
TGTGCCAGCAGTAAGGGACAGGAGACTAGCACAGATACGCAGTATTTT
>TRBV2|TRBJ2-7|-|-
CATHSGTNYEQYF
TGTGCCACCCATTCAGGGACAAATTACGAGCAGTACTTC
>TRBV3-1/TRBV3-2|TRBJ1-1|-|-
CASSPIYTGFAEAFF
TGTGCCAGCAGCCCGATATACACAGGGTTTGCTGAAGCTTTCTTT
>TRBV28|TRBJ2-1|-|-
CASRKGGPVNNEQFF
TGTGCCAGCAGAAAGGGGGGGCCCGTGAACAATGAGCAGTTCTTC
>TRBV14|TRBJ1-5|-|-
CASSQDGQGNQPQHF
TGTGCCAGCAGCCAAGATGGCCAGGGCAATCAGCCCCAGCATTTT
>TRBV7-9|TRBJ2-3|TRBD2|once
CASPPRSGGAADTQYF
TGTGCCAGTCCCCCCAGGTCCGGGGGGGCTGCAGATACGCAGTATTTT
>TRBV7-9|TRBJ1-3|-|-
CASSLKKHSGNTIYF
TGTGCCAGCAGCTTAAAAAAACACTCTGGAAACACCATATATTTT
>TRBV27|TRBJ2-5|TRBD2|once
CASSLSLAGGETQYF
TGTGCCAGCAGTTTATCACTAGCGGGGGGAGAGACCCAGTACTTC
>TRBV7-8|TRBJ1-5|TRBD1|-
CASSLTAGTGNQPQHF
TGTGCCAGCAGTCTAACTGCCGGGACAGGGAATCAGCCCCAGCATTTT
>TRBV5-1|TRBJ2-5|TRBD2|once
CASSLAVAGVETQYF
TGCGCCAGCAGCTTGGCGGTAGCGGGGGTAGAGACCCAGTACTTC
>TRBV6-6|TRBJ2-1|TRBD1|-
CATSKGASYNEQFF
TGTGCCACCTCAAAGGGGGCCAGCTACAATGAGCAGTTCTTC
>TRBV2|TRBJ2-3|TRBD2|few
CASGTSGSTADTQYF
TGTGCCAGCGGGACTAGCGGGAGTACAGCAGATACGCAGTATTTT
>TRBV20-1|TRBJ1-1|-|once
CSASPGGVTEAFF
TGCAGTGCTAGTCCCGGGGGGGTCACTGAAGCTTTCTTT
>TRBV6-5|TRBJ2-7|-|-
CASSYNRDSPYEQYF
TGTGCCAGCAGTTACAACCGGGACTCACCCTACGAGCAGTACTTC
>TRBV18|TRBJ1-1|-|-
CASSPQPEGTEAFF
TGTGCCAGCTCACCACAACCAGAGGGAACTGAAGCTTTCTTT
>TRBV7-2|TRBJ2-3|TRBD1|-
CASSQDRGRDITDTQYF
TGTGCCAGCAGCCAGGACAGGGGGCGGGATATAACAGATACGCAGTATTTT
>TRBV28|TRBJ1-2|TRBD1|-
CASSLLAGGNYGYTF
TGTGCCAGCAGTTTATTGGCAGGGGGGAACTATGGCTACACCTTC
>TRBV4-1|TRBJ1-1|-|-
CASSQAEGSATAFF
TGCGCCAGCAGCCAAGCAGAGGGAAGTGCAACGGCTTTCTTT
>TRBV29-1|TRBJ1-1|TRBD1|once
CSAGNQGALPTEAFF
TGCAGCGCCGGGAACCAGGGGGCTTTGCCAACTGAAGCTTTCTTT
>TRBV11-2|TRBJ2-7|TRBD1|-
CASSFWDSSYEQYF
TGTGCCAGCAGCTTCTGGGACAGCTCCTACGAGCAGTACTTC
>TRBV12-1|TRBJ1-2|-|-
CASSPDRPNYGYTF
TGTGCCAGCAGCCCCGACAGGCCCAACTATGGCTACACCTTC
>TRBV6-5|TRBJ1-4|-|-
CASSAGFGVNEKLFF
TGTGCCAGCAGCGCCGGGTTCGGTGTTAATGAAAAACTGTTTTTT
>TRBV6-5|TRBJ2-7|-|-
CASSYSPQRSSYEQYF
TGTGCCAGCAGTTACTCTCCTCAGCGAAGCTCCTACGAGCAGTACTTC
>TRBV3-1/TRBV3-2|TRBJ2-2|-|-
CASSQTPQGYRRELFF
TGTGCCAGCAGCCAAACTCCGCAGGGCTATCGCCGGGAGCTGTTTTTT
>TRBV19|TRBJ1-5|TRBD1|few
CASSIKQGARKPQHF
TGTGCCAGTAGTATCAAACAGGGGGCGAGGAAGCCCCAGCATTTT
>TRBV19|TRBJ2-2|TRBD2|-
CASSIRSSGRERTGELFF
TGTGCCAGTAGTATAAGATCTAGCGGGAGGGAAAGGACCGGGGAGCTGTTTTTT
>TRBV11-2|TRBJ1-2|-|-
CASSLVGGLSNYGYTF
TGTGCCAGCAGCTTAGTGGGGGGGCTGTCTAACTATGGCTACACCTTC
>TRBV7-9|TRBJ2-7|-|-
CASSRDGGYEQYF
TGTGCCAGCAGCCGGGACGGGGGCTACGAGCAGTACTTC
>TRBV6-6|TRBJ1-1|TRBD1|few
CASSYSDRYTDEAFF
TGTGCCAGCAGTTACTCGGACAGGTATACTGATGAAGCTTTCTTT
>TRBV18|TRBJ1-1|-|-
CASSESINTEAFF
TGTGCCAGCTCGGAGTCCATAAACACTGAAGCTTTCTTT